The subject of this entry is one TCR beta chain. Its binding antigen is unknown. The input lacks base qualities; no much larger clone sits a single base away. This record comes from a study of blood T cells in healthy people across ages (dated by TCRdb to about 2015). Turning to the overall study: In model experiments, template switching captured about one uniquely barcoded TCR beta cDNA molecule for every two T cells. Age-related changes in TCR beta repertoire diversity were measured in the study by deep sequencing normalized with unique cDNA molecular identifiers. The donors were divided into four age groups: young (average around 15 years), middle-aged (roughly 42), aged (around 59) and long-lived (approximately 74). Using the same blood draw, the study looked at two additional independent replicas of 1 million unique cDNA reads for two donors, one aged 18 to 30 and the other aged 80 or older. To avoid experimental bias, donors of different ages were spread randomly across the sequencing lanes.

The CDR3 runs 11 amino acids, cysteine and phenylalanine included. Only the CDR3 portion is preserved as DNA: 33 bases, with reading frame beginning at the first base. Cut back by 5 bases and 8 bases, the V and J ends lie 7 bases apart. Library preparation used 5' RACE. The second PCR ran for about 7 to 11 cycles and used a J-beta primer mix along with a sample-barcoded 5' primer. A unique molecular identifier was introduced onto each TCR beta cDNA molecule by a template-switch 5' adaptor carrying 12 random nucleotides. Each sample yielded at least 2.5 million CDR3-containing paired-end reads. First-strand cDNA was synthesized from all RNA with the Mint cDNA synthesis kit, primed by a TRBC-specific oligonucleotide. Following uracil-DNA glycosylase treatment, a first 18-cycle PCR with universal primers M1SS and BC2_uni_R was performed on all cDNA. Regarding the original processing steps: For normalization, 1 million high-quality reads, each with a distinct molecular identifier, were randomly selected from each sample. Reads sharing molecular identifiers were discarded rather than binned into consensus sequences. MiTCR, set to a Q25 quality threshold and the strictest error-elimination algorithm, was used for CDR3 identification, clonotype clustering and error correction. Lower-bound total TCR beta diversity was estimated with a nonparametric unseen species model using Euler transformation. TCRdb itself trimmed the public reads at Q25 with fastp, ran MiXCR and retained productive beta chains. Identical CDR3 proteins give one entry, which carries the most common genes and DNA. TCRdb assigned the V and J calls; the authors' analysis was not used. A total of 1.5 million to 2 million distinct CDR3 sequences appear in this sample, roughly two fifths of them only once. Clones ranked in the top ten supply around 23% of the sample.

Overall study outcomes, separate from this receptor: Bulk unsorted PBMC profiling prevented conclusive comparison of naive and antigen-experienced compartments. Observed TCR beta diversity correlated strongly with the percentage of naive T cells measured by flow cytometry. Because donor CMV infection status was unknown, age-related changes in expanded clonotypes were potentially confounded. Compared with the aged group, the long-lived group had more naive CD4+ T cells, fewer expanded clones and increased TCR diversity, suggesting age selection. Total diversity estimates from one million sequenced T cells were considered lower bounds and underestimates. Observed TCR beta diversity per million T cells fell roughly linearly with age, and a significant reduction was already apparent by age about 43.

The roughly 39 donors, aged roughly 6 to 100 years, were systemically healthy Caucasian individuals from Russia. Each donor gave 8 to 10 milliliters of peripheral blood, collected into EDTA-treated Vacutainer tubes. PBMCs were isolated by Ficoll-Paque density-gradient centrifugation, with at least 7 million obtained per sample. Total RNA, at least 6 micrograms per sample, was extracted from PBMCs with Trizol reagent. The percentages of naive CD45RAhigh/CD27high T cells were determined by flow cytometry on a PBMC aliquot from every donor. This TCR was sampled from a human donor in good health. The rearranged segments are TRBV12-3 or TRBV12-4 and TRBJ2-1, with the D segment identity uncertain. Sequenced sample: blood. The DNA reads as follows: TGTGCCAGCAGTCACAGCCATGAGCAGTTCTTC. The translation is CASSHSHEQFF.